The clone carrying this T cell receptor (beta chain) appeared many times. The data are from a study of early T cells in non-severe SARS-CoV-2 infection. This CDR3 comprises 16 residues. Trimming left V 4 bases short and J 2 bases short, with 15 bases between. CDR1 and CDR2 from the germline V gene are SNHLY and FYNNEI. cDNA molecules, individually, were tagged with unique molecular identifiers. TCRdb called the 5' RACE reads again in MiXCR, with one record for every CDR3 protein. The repertoire holds fewer than 50,000 distinct CDR3 sequences, with 5.5% to 6.5% as singletons. This clonotype was sampled from an adult who was a healthcare worker with PCR-confirmed SARS-CoV-2 infection or an uninfected control (not recorded which). The chain carries TRBV2 and TRBJ1-5; D not certain. Sequencing was performed on whole blood. CDR3 nucleotides: TGTGCCAGCAGTGGGGGTCGGGCAAGAGGCAATCAGCCCCAGCATTTT. Translated, it gives CASSGGRARGNQPQHF. The complete variable domain, with remaining parts taken from reference TRBV2 and TRBJ1-5, reads EPEVTQTPSHQVTQMGQEVILRCVPISNHLYFYWYRQILGQKVEFLVSFYNNEISEKSEIFDDQFSVERPDGSNFTLKIRSTKLEDSAMYFCASSGGRARGNQPQHFGDGTRLSIL.